One sample yielded the 12 T cell receptor beta chains listed below, sequenced in a study of T cells in Graves' hyperthyroidism and ophthalmopathy. There were TCR beta CDR3 regions amplified from RNA transcripts. With the HTBI primer set, the TCR CDR3 went through a first round of RT-PCR. A single record per CDR3 protein comes from TCRdb applying MiXCR to the multiplex PCR reads. This sample carries approximately 380,000 distinct CDR3 sequences, more than 13% of them seen once, and the ten largest clones take around 27%. Sample: blood. The receptors here all came from a man aged 45 to 65 with Graves' ophthalmopathy.

This clonotype was counted between two and nine times. The rearrangement links TRBV7-8 to TRBJ1-6; 7 nucleotides match TRBD1. With 2 bases clipped from V and 10 bases from J, the junction kept 11 bases outside the gene matches. The CDR3 contains 16 residues. Germline V gene sequence: CDR1 SGHVS, CDR2 FQNEAQ. CDR3 sequence reads: CASSLHLGGKRSPLHF. The DNA of the CDR3 is TGTGCCAGCAGCTTACATTTAGGGGGCAAACGATCACCCCTCCACTTT.

Many counts were recorded for this clonotype. V gene TRBV11-2 combines with J gene TRBJ2-1; a possible D gene is TRBD2 (5 bases). CDR1 and CDR2 from the germline V gene are SGHAT and FQNNGV. Trimming cost V 1 base and J 9 bases, with 13 bases left between them. CDR3 size: 14 residues. The CDR3 nucleotides read TGTGCCAGCAGCTTAGGGAAAATACGGGGTGAGCAGTTCTTC. As protein: CASSLGKIRGEQFF.

This clonotype was recorded a few times. The chain carries TRBV6-2 or TRBV6-3 and TRBJ2-7, with D hard to call. Germline lookup yields CDR1 MNHEY and CDR2 SVGEGT. Trimming removed 8 bases from V and 2 bases from J, with 4 bases in between. CDR3 length: 10 residues. The CDR3 spells CASGPYEQYF. CDR3 sequence (DNA): TGTGCCAGCGGCCCCTACGAGCAGTACTTC.

This clonotype showed up many times. This sequence joins TRBV6-2 or TRBV6-3 and TRBJ2-1; 8 nucleotides match TRBD1. Trimming cost V 2 bases and J 6 bases; bases outside gene matches: 9. From germline, CDR1 is MNHEY and CDR2 SVGEGT. The CDR3 is made up of 16 amino acids. The CDR3 loop reads CASSYRTGGTGNEQFF. The DNA of the CDR3 is TGTGCCAGCAGTTACCGCACAGGGGGGACTGGCAATGAGCAGTTCTTC.

This clonotype was seen at least ten times. The V call is TRBV28, the J call TRBJ2-7; 9 bases fit TRBD1. This CDR3 is built from 13 residues. From germline, CDR1 is MDHEN and CDR2 SYDVKM. The trim removed 4 bases at V and 6 bases at J, leaving 4 bases unmatched. CDR3 bases: TGTGCCAGCAGTTATCAGACAGGGGGCGAGCAGTACTTC. This gives the protein CASSYQTGGEQYF. Combining the CDR3 with reference TRBV28 and TRBJ2-7 gives the whole variable domain DVKVTQSSRYLVKRTGEKVFLECVQDMDHENMFWYRQDPGLGLRLIYFSYDVKMKEKGDIPEGYSVSREKKERFSLILESASTNQTSMYLCASSYQTGGEQYFGPGTRLTVT.

Comment on this clonotype: A much larger clone differs from this one at a single base, so this may be a read error. Since the CDR3 does not end with the conserved phenylalanine or tryptophan, this likely comes from a read error. V is TRBV12-3 or TRBV12-4 and J is TRBJ1-2; 7 positions agree with TRBD1. The CDR3 has 12 amino acids. Losses at the gene ends were 6 bases for V and 4 bases for J; bases not matched to a gene: 2. The CDR3 region is CASRGQFYGYTS. DNA of the CDR3: TGTGCCAGCAGGGGACAGTTCTATGGCTACACCTCC.

A few counts support this clonotype. CDR3 sequence (DNA): TGCAGTGCATCCGGGACTAGCGGTAGTGGTCAGTTCTTC. Translating it yields CSASGTSGSGQFF. The chain has TRBV20-1 and TRBJ2-1; 11 nucleotides agree with TRBD2. The trim removed 6 bases at V and 13 bases at J, leaving 11 bases unmatched. This CDR3 contains 13 residues. Germline CDR1 DFQATT, CDR2 SNEGSKA (reference sequence).

This clonotype was recorded a few times. This sequence joins TRBV19 and TRBJ2-1, with TRBD2 matching 7 bases. Trimming removed 10 bases from V and 1 base from J; junction bases left unmatched: 10. This CDR3 comprises 15 residues. CDR1 and CDR2 (germline): LNHDA, SQIVND (reference sequence). This chain's CDR3 is CATTSGGWSYNEQFF. The CDR3 bases are TGTGCCACTACGTCGGGGGGTTGGTCCTACAATGAGCAGTTCTTC. Supplemented by reference TRBV19 and TRBJ2-1, the full variable domain reads DGGITQSPKYLFRKEGQNVTLSCEQNLNHDAMYWYRQDPGQGLRLIYYSQIVNDFQKGDIAEGYSVSREKKESFPLTVTSAQKNPTAFYLCATTSGGWSYNEQFFGPGTRLTVL.

There are many counts of this clonotype. This sequence joins TRBV12-3 or TRBV12-4 and TRBJ2-5, with 10 bases fitting TRBD2. With V trimmed by 7 bases and J by 7 bases, 6 bases remained unmatched. The CDR3 extends over 13 amino acids. The CDR3 protein is CASNLLAGGTQYF. DNA of the CDR3: TGTGCCAGCAATCTATTAGCGGGAGGGACCCAGTACTTC.

There are many counts of this clonotype. The V and J genes are TRBV5-1 and TRBJ2-1; weak D call: TRBD2 (6 bases). The CDR3 is 15 residues long. V lost 2 bases to trimming and J lost 5 bases, with 14 bases between them. The germline gives CDR1 SGHRS, CDR2 YFSETQ. CDR3 protein: CASSFSGGIDNEQFF. The CDR3 nucleotides read TGCGCCAGCAGCTTTAGCGGAGGGATCGACAATGAGCAGTTCTTC.

This clonotype was recorded a few times. This sequence joins TRBV27 and TRBJ2-6; D is unclear. Germline-derived CDR1 and CDR2 are MNHEY and SMNVEV (reference sequence). Trimming took off 8 bases at V and 2 bases at J, with 13 bases between the two ends. The CDR3 loop spans 15 amino acids. The CDR3 region is CASLGIQAGANVLTF. CDR3 sequence (DNA): TGTGCCAGCCTAGGCATTCAGGCTGGGGCCAACGTCCTGACTTTC.

Only one count was recorded for this clonotype. Sequence at one end of the junction differs from germline and may be a read error. The chain is built from TRBV6-9 and TRBJ2-3; 7 positions agree with TRBD2. Germline V lookup: CDR1 MNHGY, CDR2 SVAAGI. The CDR3 spans 18 residues. CDR3 DNA: TGTGCCAACAGTTATCGCGGCGGGAGTCGGTTTATTGAAGATACGCAGTATTTT. It encodes CANSYRGGSRFIEDTQYF.